This T cell receptor beta chain was sequenced for a study of PD-1 blockade in classical Hodgkin lymphoma (dated by TCRdb to 2019 to 2021). Background on the whole study: The study used TCR beta sequencing and CyTOF to define a peripheral blood immune signature of response to PD-1 blockade in classical Hodgkin lymphoma.

From its cysteine to its phenylalanine, the CDR3 spans 13 amino acids. Left in the record is the CDR3 DNA by itself, 39 bases read in frame from the first base. V ends up 5 bases short and J 3 bases short, with an unmatched junction base count of 7. The germline V gene supplies CDR1 SQVTM and CDR2 ANQGSEA. Remarks on this clone: The specificity of this receptor is unknown. Qualities for individual bases were not recorded, and no much larger clone is one base off.

The full study reports these points: The study was restricted to a single clinical trial cohort, and the causes of repertoire differences, possibly disease activity or prior therapy, were left undefined. Newly diagnosed patients were reported to have lower baseline TCR diversity than healthy donors, and relapsed/refractory patients were reported to have lower baseline TCR diversity still.

The time point label for this specimen denotes: newly diagnosed, previously untreated cHL patient sample. As a comparison group for the relapsed/refractory trial patients, PBMCs were sequenced from patients with newly diagnosed, previously untreated classical Hodgkin lymphoma. Peripheral blood was collected in 8 mL Vacutainer Cell Preparation Tubes, from which PBMCs were isolated by centrifugation and then cryopreserved. Genomic DNA was isolated using the Qiagen DNeasy kit from unsorted PBMCs as well as from negatively selected CD4+ and CD8+ fractions. TCR beta CDR3 regions were subjected to amplification by immunoSEQ multiplex PCR with primers that anneal to V and J segments. A synthetic immune receptor repertoire was used to minimize amplification bias, and any remaining bias was removed computationally after sequencing. The authors processed their data as follows. Repertoire diversity was quantified as the Shannon entropy index using custom Python scripts. Unsorted, CD4+ and CD8+ repertoires were analyzed separately, except in combined analyses where CD4+ and CD8+ sequences were merged in silico. Sourced from immuneACCESS, this table was stored by TCRdb with only in-frame sequences that have V and J called. A share of the clones is absent; for the studies checked, an unresolved V gene accounts for under half, and the remainder has no known explanation. V, J and clone size are those of that table, while D and trimming were read from the DNA. Counted in this sample were roughly 70,000 clones; over 90% of them appeared once. The ten largest clonotypes hold about 2.8% of the sample.

The source of this sequence is a human donor with classical Hodgkin lymphoma. The rearranged chain carries TRBV29-1 and TRBJ2-7, with 7 bases matching TRBD1. Sequenced sample: peripheral blood mononuclear cells (PBMCs). CDR3 reads: CSVPGTENYEQYF. The DNA sequence is as follows: TGCAGCGTTCCCGGGACAGAAAACTACGAGCAGTACTTC.